The rows below give T cell receptor beta chains drawn from one sample of a study of T cell clonotyping in hematopoietic cell transplantation. This table comes from immunoSEQ multiplex PCR, and its TCRdb copy is limited to in-frame clones, with some not included. The table includes roughly 50,000 clones, around 84% detected once. The sample in question was peripheral blood mononuclear cells, obtained before stem cell transplant. The receptors originated from a man in his 60s with biphenotypic leukemia. Some clones in this sample may be carry-over from other donors' samples. Each CDR3 is given with its conserved first and last residue. A D gene is named only where the DNA matches it firmly.

length	J	V	D	DNA	CDR3
16	TRBJ2-2	TRBV7-6	NA	TGTGCCAGCAGCTTAAGGGGCCCGTCGAACACCGGGGAGCTGTTTTTT	CASSLRGPSNTGELFF
13	TRBJ2-1	TRBV27	NA	TGTGCCAGCAGATCGGGACGGATCAATGAGCAGTTCTTC	CASRSGRINEQFF
16	TRBJ1-2	TRBV11-2	TRBD1	TGTGCCAGCAGCTTAGATCCGGGACAGGGGATCAGTGGCTACACCTTC	CASSLDPGQGISGYTF
16	TRBJ2-1	TRBV5-1	NA	TGCGCCAGCAGCTTCGGACCCTTAGGGGACTACAATGAGCAGTTCTTC	CASSFGPLGDYNEQFF
18	TRBJ2-5	TRBV11-1	TRBD2	TGTGCCAGCAGATCTCACCCCCGCGCTAGCGGGAGTGGGGAGACCCAGTACTTC	CASRSHPRASGSGETQYF
14	TRBJ1-1	TRBV14	NA	TGTGCCAGCAGCCGGAGACTTGAGGGTGGGCAAGCTTTCTTT	CASSRRLEGGQAFF
14	TRBJ2-2	TRBV30	NA	TGTGCCTGGAGTGTACTTAGAGGCACCGGGGAGCTGTTTTTT	CAWSVLRGTGELFF
15	TRBJ2-7	TRBV9	NA	TGTGCCAGCAGCGTAGGGGTAGGGTCCTCCTACGAGCAGTACTTC	CASSVGVGSSYEQYF
14	TRBJ2-7	TRBV7-2	TRBD1	TGTGCCAGCAGCGGATGGACAGGGATGAGGGAGCAGTACTTC	CASSGWTGMREQYF
15	TRBJ2-5	TRBV5-4	TRBD1	TGTGCCAGCAAAGAAGGGGGCTCGACGAAAGAGACCCAGTACTTC	CASKEGGSTKETQYF
15	TRBJ2-1	TRBV30	TRBD1	TGTGCCTGGAGACTCCGGGACAGGGGGCGCAATGAGCAGTTCTTC	CAWRLRDRGRNEQFF